The 16 T cell receptor beta chains below were found in one sample sequenced in a study of cytomegalovirus exposure and HLA in healthy donors. Use of 60 Vbeta and 13 Jbeta primers characterized the PCR. Some clones are missing from TCRdb's copy, which holds only in-frame ones; the method was immunoSEQ multiplex PCR. Here the sample spans about 55,000 clones, 77% being singletons. The source material was PBMCs. The receptors were sampled from a female donor in good health and CMV-seronegative.

The rearrangement joins TRBV29-1 to TRBJ2-5; D might be TRBD2 (6 bases). The DNA end favors TRBJ2-7, so the J call may be wrong. The germline V gene encodes CDR1 SQVTM and CDR2 ANQGSEA. The CDR3 loop spans 12 amino acids. CDR3 residues: CSALTEGYEQYF. The CDR3 DNA reads TGCAGCGCACTGACGGAGGGCTACGAGCAGTACTTC.

Of note for this clone: A junction end diverges from the germline sequence, so it may reflect a read error. The J gene is TRBJ2-1, the V gene TRBV12-5; perhaps TRBD2 as D (5 bases). The germline gives CDR1 LGHNT, CDR2 FRNRAP. The CDR3 extends over 15 amino acids. CDR3 nucleotides: TGTGCTAGTGGTGTGGTTAATAGCTTCGGGGATGAGCAGTTCTTC. This sequence encodes CASGVVNSFGDEQFF.

The chain employs TRBV6-4 and TRBJ2-7, with 13 bases lining up with TRBD2. The V segment lost 1 base and the J segment 0 bases; nucleotides outside the gene matches: 9. The CDR3 consists of 19 residues. Per the germline V gene, CDR1 is MRHNA and CDR2 is SNTAGT. The DNA for the CDR3 is TGTGCCAGCAGTGACTTTAGGAGGACTAGCGGGAGCGACTCCTACGAGCAGTACTTC. Translation gives CASSDFRRTSGSDSYEQYF.

The CDR3 reads CASSPLRTGISGRLFF. CDR3 nucleotide sequence: TGTGCCAGCAGTCCGCTCCGGACAGGGATATCGGGGAGGCTGTTTTTT. V gene TRBV28 combines with J gene TRBJ1-4, with 8 bases lining up with TRBD1. J gave up 14 bases and V 5 bases, and 19 bases lay outside the gene matches. CDR3 size: 16 residues. CDR1 and CDR2 (germline): MDHEN, SYDVKM. Full variable domain (missing parts from reference TRBV28 and TRBJ1-4): DVKVTQSSRYLVKRTGEKVFLECVQDMDHENMFWYRQDPGLGLRLIYFSYDVKMKEKGDIPEGYSVSREKKERFSLILESASTNQTSMYLCASSPLRTGISGRLFFGSGTQLSVL.

The J gene is TRBJ2-5, the V gene TRBV6-5, with TRBD2 matching 13 bases. Germline-derived CDR1 and CDR2 are MNHEY and SVGAGI. The CDR3 spans 15 residues. The ends lost 5 bases at V and 4 bases at J; junction bases unmatched: 4. The DNA of the CDR3 is TGTGCCAGCAGTGGACTAGCGGGAGTTAGAGAGACCCAGTACTTC. This encodes CASSGLAGVRETQYF.

This rearrangement joins TRBV5-1 to TRBJ2-6, with D maybe TRBD1 (6 bases). The germline gives CDR1 SGHRS, CDR2 YFSETQ. The V gene lost 0 bases and the J gene lost 3 bases, with 16 bases spanning the gap. The CDR3 runs to 18 residues. The DNA for the CDR3 is TGCGCCAGCAGCTTGGGGGGGCCAGCAACGGGTGGGGCCAACGTCCTGACTTTC. As protein: CASSLGGPATGGANVLTF.

The rearrangement links TRBV15 to TRBJ2-5, with D uncertain. The assigned J gene may be wrong: the sequence end matches TRBJ2-7 better. Germline CDR1 is LNHNV and CDR2 is YYDKDF (reference sequence). The CDR3 contains 12 residues. CDR3 coding DNA: TGTGCCACCAGCAGAGATTCCTACGAGCAGTACTTC. Its protein product is CATSRDSYEQYF.

This chain joins TRBV15 and TRBJ2-1; TRBD2 matches 8 bases. This CDR3 spans 15 amino acids. Germline CDR1 and CDR2: LNHNV and YYDKDF (reference sequence). With 4 bases clipped from V and 8 bases from J, the junction kept 10 bases outside the gene matches. DNA for the CDR3: TGTGCCACCAGCAAAGCCGGGACTAGGCTGGATGAGCAGTTCTTC. Protein: CATSKAGTRLDEQFF.

The chain employs TRBV4-3 and TRBJ2-7; TRBD1 is a possible D gene (6 bases). Trimming took 0 bases from V and 3 from J, leaving 24 bases between them. This CDR3 is built from 19 residues. Germline values: CDR1 LGHNA, CDR2 YSLEER. For the CDR3, the DNA is TGCGCCAGCAGCCAAGAACAGGGCCCTGTCCACGGTGGGGTCTACGAGCAGTACTTC. Its protein is CASSQEQGPVHGGVYEQYF.

V gene TRBV4-2 combines with J gene TRBJ2-7; possible D gene TRBD2, 6 bases. The CDR3 spans 15 residues. Germline lookup yields CDR1 LGHNA and CDR2 YNFKEQ. Trimming stripped 0 bases from V and 5 bases from J, with 14 bases between. This CDR3 reads CASSQDRLATDEQYF. Written as DNA, the CDR3 is TGTGCCAGCAGCCAAGATAGGCTAGCGACGGACGAGCAGTACTTC.

A note on this clone: Other DNA sequences in the sample encode the same CDR3. The chain has TRBV2 and TRBJ1-6; D remains unclear. Germline V lookup: CDR1 SNHLY, CDR2 FYNNEI. V was clipped by 5 bases and J by 13 bases, with 18 bases between them. CDR3 size: 14 residues. The chain's CDR3 is CASSLGLEASPLHF. CDR3 DNA sequence: TGTGCCAGCAGTCTCGGTCTAGAAGCTTCGCCCCTCCACTTT.

A few counts support this clone. This chain joins TRBV5-4 and TRBJ1-2; 12 bases map to TRBD1. Germline V gene lookup returns CDR1 SGHNT and CDR2 YYREEE (reference sequence). CDR3 size: 17 residues. The junction had 14 bases not matched to a gene; V was cut back by 3 bases and J by 8 bases. CDR3 bases: TGTGCCAGCAGCTCCTGGGGGGGGACAGGGGGCGTGATGGGCTACACCTTC. It specifies CASSSWGGTGGVMGYTF.

Points on this clone: Germline is not matched at one junction end, which may reflect a read error. The chain couples TRBV7-7 to TRBJ2-7; TRBD1 might be the D (6 bases). Germline V lookup: CDR1 SSHAT, CDR2 FNYEAQ (reference sequence). The length of the CDR3 is 14 residues. CDR3 residues: CASSFMGPGDEQYF. CDR3 DNA sequence: TGTGCTAGCAGCTTCATGGGGCCAGGGGACGAGCAGTACTTC.

The gene calls are TRBV9 and TRBJ2-1, with 12 positions matching TRBD2. From germline, CDR1 is SGDLS and CDR2 YYNGEE. Losses at the gene ends were 1 base for V and 7 bases for J; bases not matched to a gene: 12. The CDR3 extends over 18 amino acids. The CDR3 loop is CASSVIASGGAVGNEQFF. The CDR3 nucleotides read TGTGCCAGCAGCGTAATCGCTAGCGGGGGGGCCGTCGGTAATGAGCAGTTCTTC.

This CDR3 reads CASSLEGGPKQFF. The CDR3 nucleotides are TGTGCCAGCAGCTTAGAAGGCGGGCCCAAGCAGTTCTTC. This chain joins TRBV11-2 and TRBJ2-1, with TRBD2 as a possible D gene (5 bases). The germline V gene encodes CDR1 SGHAT and CDR2 FQNNGV. CDR3 size: 13 residues. The germline V and J ends were trimmed by 0 bases and 11 bases, with 11 bases remaining between them.

In this sample, this clone turned up a few times. The rearrangement uses TRBV5-5 and TRBJ1-4; 9 nucleotides line up with TRBD1. Germline CDR1 SGHKS, CDR2 YYEKEE (reference sequence). V was pared by 3 bases and J by 8 bases, with 5 bases of the junction left unmatched. The CDR3 length is 14 residues. CDR3 coding DNA: TGTGCCAGCAGCTCGGGACAGGGAGGGGAAAAACTGTTTTTT. This sequence encodes CASSSGQGGEKLFF.